In its sample, the clone carrying this T cell receptor beta chain was seen a few times. This record belongs to a study of blood T cell repertoires in COVID-19. On the study more broadly: The United States, Italy and Spain supplied acute and convalescent COVID-19 samples. From T cells, B-cell-depleted T cells, or PBMCs came the material, which was cDNA or gDNA.

In the original analysis: Quantification of nucleated cells was approximated via reference gene primer amplification. Some clones are missing from TCRdb's copy, which holds only in-frame ones; the method was immunoSEQ multiplex PCR. V and J calls and clone size are copied from that table; D and trimming were computed from the DNA. The sample lists 60,000 to 75,000 clones, around 76% occurring once. The germline gives CDR1 LGHDT, CDR2 YNNKEL (reference sequence). The CDR3 has 16 amino acids. V was trimmed by 1 base and J by 2 bases, leaving 12 bases between them. The V and J genes are TRBV3-1 (or the pseudogene TRBV3-2) and TRBJ2-1; D is uncertain. This receptor was obtained from a woman aged 80 or older with acute or convalescent COVID-19. Sample: peripheral blood. The CDR3 protein is CASSQVASYAYNEQFF. The CDR3 nucleotides are TGTGCCAGCAGCCAAGTCGCGTCGTACGCCTACAATGAGCAGTTCTTC.